These 28 T cell receptor beta chains were sequenced from one sample in a study of early T cells in non-severe SARS-CoV-2 infection. TCRdb independently ran MiXCR on the 5' RACE reads; one entry per CDR3 protein. The repertoire has more than 55,000 distinct CDR3 sequences, roughly an eighth of them found once; the top ten carry 1.3% to 1.5%. The sample comprised whole blood. These receptors were obtained from an adult who was a healthcare worker with PCR-confirmed SARS-CoV-2 infection or an uninfected control (not recorded which).

The rearrangement joins TRBV9 to TRBJ1-5, with D possibly matching TRBD1 (5 bases). The CDR3 consists of 15 residues. Germline CDR1 SGDLS, CDR2 YYNGEE. The V and J ends lost 4 bases and 7 bases respectively, with 18 bases between them. CDR3 in DNA: TGTGCCAGCAGCCCCTCCGGGGGGGGTGGACAGCCCCAGCATTTT. This encodes CASSPSGGGGQPQHF.

This clonotype was counted only a few times. V is TRBV20-1 and J is TRBJ1-5; tentative D call: TRBD1 (6 bases). This CDR3 is 13 amino acids long. Germline V gene data show CDR1 as DFQATT and CDR2 as SNEGSKA (reference sequence). As DNA, the CDR3 is TGCAGCTTGGGGGGCAGCGAGGCTCAGCCCCAGCATTTT. Translation: CSLGGSEAQPQHF.

On this clonotype itself: A much more abundant neighbour one base away suggests this may be a read error. The CDR3 end shows no conserved phenylalanine or tryptophan, and so a read error is likely. In DNA, the CDR3 is TGCAGTGCTAGAAGGGCTAGCGGGGGTGGAGATACGCAGTATTCT. Translating gives CSARRASGGGDTQYS. J is TRBJ2-3 and V is TRBV20-1, with 10 nucleotides matching TRBD2. The ends lost 2 bases at V and 5 bases at J; junction bases unmatched: 7. CDR1 is DFQATT and CDR2 is SNEGSKA in the germline V gene (reference sequence). The CDR3 has 15 residues.

This clonotype was seen at least ten times. The CDR3 spells CASSLDQGYNEQFF. DNA of the CDR3: TGCGCCAGCAGCTTGGATCAGGGGTACAATGAGCAGTTCTTC. This chain uses TRBV5-1 with TRBJ2-1; D is perhaps TRBD1 (6 bases). The CDR3 is 14 residues long. Per the germline V gene, CDR1 is SGHRS and CDR2 is YFSETQ. V was cut by 0 bases and J by 4 bases, with 8 bases left in between.

This clonotype was found many times. The J gene is TRBJ2-7, the V gene TRBV3-1; TRBD2 matches at 13 bases. Germline V gene lookup returns CDR1 LGHDT and CDR2 YNNKEL (reference sequence). J gave up 12 bases and V 4 bases, and 9 bases lay outside the gene matches. CDR3 length equals 14 residues. CDR3 sequence (DNA): TGTGCCAGCAGCCCCGGGACTAGCGGGGACCCAAGGTACTTC. Protein product: CASSPGTSGDPRYF.

This clonotype has more than one count but fewer than ten. This chain uses TRBV30 with TRBJ1-5; weak D call: TRBD1 (6 bases). V was clipped by 1 base and J by 6 bases, with 10 bases between them. CDR3 size: 13 residues. Germline V CDR1 and CDR2: GTSNPN, SVGIG (reference sequence). The CDR3 coding sequence is TGTGCCTGGAGTGAAGGGGGAGGTCAGCCCCAGCATTTT. It yields the protein CAWSEGGGQPQHF.

This clonotype was detected many times. V gene TRBV12-3 or TRBV12-4 combines with J gene TRBJ1-2, with D unclear. Trimming took 1 base from V and 4 from J, leaving 10 bases between them. CDR3 length: 14 amino acids. CDR3 sequence (DNA): TGTGCCAGCAGTTTAGAACGGTTCATCTATGGCTACACCTTC. Protein sequence: CASSLERFIYGYTF.

This clonotype came up many times. The J gene is TRBJ2-1, the V gene TRBV6-2 or TRBV6-3; 9 bases fit TRBD2. The CDR3 totals 14 residues. The germline V gene has CDR1 MNHEY and CDR2 SVGEGT. V lost 6 bases and J lost 8; bases outside the gene matches: 8. Here the CDR3 DNA reads TGTGCCAGCAGCCGCGGGGGGGCGGGCGATGAGCAGTTCTTC. This gives the protein CASSRGGAGDEQFF.

The sample holds many counts of this clonotype. The CDR3 region is CSARDRGTSPGNEQFF. CDR3 sequence (DNA): TGCAGTGCTAGAGATCGTGGGACTAGTCCTGGCAATGAGCAGTTCTTC. This chain links TRBV20-1 with TRBJ2-1; 8 bases are shared with TRBD2. V was pared by 0 bases and J by 6 bases, with 10 bases of the junction left unmatched. The CDR3 totals 16 residues. Germline lookup yields CDR1 DFQATT and CDR2 SNEGSKA (reference sequence).

The chain links TRBV7-9 to TRBJ1-4, with D maybe TRBD1 (6 bases). The CDR3 runs to 14 residues. Germline CDR1 SEHNR, CDR2 FQNEAQ (reference sequence). Trimming removed 3 bases at V and 4 bases at J, with 9 bases between. The CDR3 DNA sequence: TGTGCCAGCAGCTTCGGACAGCTTAATGAAAAACTGTTTTTT. It specifies CASSFGQLNEKLFF.

The table lists this clonotype with many counts. This chain links TRBV12-3 or TRBV12-4 with TRBJ2-3, with 7 bases matching TRBD2. CDR3 length: 12 amino acids. Germline trimming cut 0 bases from V and 9 bases from J; bases unmatched to any gene: 0. This CDR3 reads CASSLAAGTQYF. The CDR3 DNA follows: TGTGCCAGCAGTTTAGCAGCGGGGACGCAGTATTTT.

The V call is TRBV7-2, the J call TRBJ2-7, with D unclear. Germline V gene data show CDR1 as SGHTA and CDR2 as FQGNSA. V gave up 2 bases and J gave up 6 bases, with 17 bases separating them. The CDR3 runs 15 residues. The CDR3 protein is CASSLSVQPSGEQYF. CDR3 sequence (DNA): TGTGCCAGCAGCTTATCAGTCCAACCGTCCGGCGAGCAGTACTTC.

This clonotype has more than one count but fewer than ten. The chain has TRBV12-3 or TRBV12-4 and TRBJ1-1, with no clear D. The CDR3 spans 11 residues. Deletions cut 3 bases from V and 10 bases from J, with 9 bases between. The CDR3 loop is CASSFGLGAFF. CDR3 bases: TGTGCCAGCAGTTTCGGACTTGGAGCTTTCTTT.

This clonotype was observed a handful of times. The chain couples TRBV25-1 to TRBJ2-7; tentative D call: TRBD1 (5 bases). The V end lost 5 bases, the J end lost 2 bases, and 19 bases lay between the germline ends. The germline gives CDR1 MGHDK, CDR2 SYGVNS. There are 16 residues in the CDR3. The CDR3 protein is CASSPTVWGSTYEQYF. The CDR3 DNA is TGTGCCAGCAGTCCTACGGTTTGGGGCAGCACCTACGAGCAGTACTTC.

There are a few counts of this clonotype. The chain joins TRBV5-1 to TRBJ2-5, with D hard to call. The CDR3 has 14 residues. V lost 1 base to trimming and J lost 1 base, with 8 bases between them. Germline lookup yields CDR1 SGHRS and CDR2 YFSETQ. The chain's CDR3 is CASSLSGPQETQYF. As DNA, the CDR3 is TGCGCCAGCAGCTTGTCCGGACCCCAAGAGACCCAGTACTTC.

There are a few counts of this clonotype. The chain carries TRBV24-1 and TRBJ2-1; tentatively, D is TRBD1 (5 bases). Looked up from germline, CDR1 is KGHDR and CDR2 is SFDVKD. The CDR3 is made up of 15 amino acids. Trimming removed 3 bases at V and 8 bases at J, with 16 bases between. CDR3 coding DNA: TGTGCCACCAGTGATCCCAAGGGCCTCAGGGATGAGCAGTTCTTC. Translated, it gives CATSDPKGLRDEQFF.

The V call is TRBV29-1, the J call TRBJ1-5; D is unresolved. V was clipped by 4 bases and J by 1 base, with 8 bases between them. Germline V gives CDR1 SQVTM, CDR2 ANQGSEA. This CDR3 is 13 amino acids long. CDR3 in amino acids: CSVAGGSNQPQHF. CDR3 DNA sequence: TGCAGCGTTGCGGGAGGGAGCAATCAGCCCCAGCATTTT.

This clonotype was seen more than once but under ten times. CDR3 amino acids: CASSYGGGYNEQFF. The DNA for the CDR3 is TGTGCCAGCAGTTACGGCGGGGGCTACAATGAGCAGTTCTTC. The chain carries TRBV6-5 and TRBJ2-1, with 7 bases aligning to TRBD2. The CDR3 covers 14 residues. Germline V gives CDR1 MNHEY, CDR2 SVGAGI. J gave up 3 bases and V 2 bases, and 1 base lay outside the gene matches.

The V and J genes are TRBV20-1 and TRBJ2-2; 7 bases are shared with TRBD1. With V trimmed by 3 bases and J by 11 bases, 6 bases remained unmatched. The CDR3 has 12 residues. CDR1 DFQATT and CDR2 SNEGSKA come from the germline V gene (reference sequence). The CDR3: CSASRQGVELFF. CDR3 nucleotide sequence: TGCAGTGCTAGTAGACAGGGAGTTGAGCTGTTTTTT.

This clonotype has just a few counts. The chain uses TRBV11-2 and TRBJ2-5; TRBD2 might be the D (5 bases). This CDR3 has 14 amino acids. The V end lost 3 bases, the J end lost 5 bases, and 13 bases lay between the germline ends. The V gene's germline CDR1 is SGHAT and CDR2 FQNNGV. CDR3 amino acids: CASSLGVLRETQYF. The CDR3 DNA reads as TGTGCCAGCAGCTTGGGAGTCCTCCGGGAGACCCAGTACTTC.

In DNA form, the CDR3 reads TGTGCCAGCGGCCCGACTAGCAGAGACAATGAGCAGTTCTTC. Residues: CASGPTSRDNEQFF. V is TRBV6-2 or TRBV6-3 and J is TRBJ2-1; 7 bases are a match to TRBD2. With 8 bases clipped from V and 5 bases from J, the junction kept 9 bases outside the gene matches. In germline, CDR1 is MNHEY, CDR2 SVGEGT. The CDR3 totals 14 residues.

This chain uses TRBV7-2 with TRBJ2-5; D might be TRBD1 (5 bases). Per germline, CDR1 SGHTA and CDR2 FQGNSA. The length of the CDR3 is 16 residues. Between the trimmed V and J ends, which lost 0 bases and 1 base, there was a span of 12 bases. CDR3 nucleotides: TGTGCCAGCAGCTTAGCGTCCAGGGCGGTCCAAGAGACCCAGTACTTC. Residues: CASSLASRAVQETQYF. The variable domain in full, with the rest retrieved from reference TRBV7-2 and TRBJ2-5, is GAGVSQSPSNKVTEKGKDVELRCDPISGHTALYWYRQSLGQGLEFLIYFQGNSAPDKSGLPSDRFSAERTGGSVSTLTIQRTQQEDSAVYLCASSLASRAVQETQYFGPGTRLLVL.

The chain recombines TRBV30 with TRBJ1-2, with D possibly TRBD1 on 5 matching bases. The CDR3 has 14 amino acids. Germline assignment: CDR1 GTSNPN and CDR2 SVGIG (reference sequence). Trimming pared 2 bases from V and 4 bases from J, leaving 14 bases between. The CDR3: CAWSNSGGPYGYTF. As DNA, the CDR3 is TGTGCCTGGAGTAATTCTGGGGGTCCCTATGGCTACACCTTC.

Only a few counts were recorded for this clonotype. The chain employs TRBV7-9 and TRBJ2-3; 10 nucleotides agree with TRBD1. The CDR3 extends over 15 amino acids. CDR1 and CDR2 from the germline V gene are SEHNR and FQNEAQ (reference sequence). The V and J ends lost 5 bases and 7 bases, in that order; junction bases with no gene match: 9. The CDR3 here is CASSIERTGGNTQYF. For the CDR3, the DNA is TGTGCCAGCAGCATTGAGAGGACAGGGGGTAATACGCAGTATTTT.

V and J are TRBV6-6 and TRBJ1-2; D is uncertain. CDR3 length: 15 residues. From germline, CDR1 is MNHNY and CDR2 SVGAGI (reference sequence). Trimming cost V 0 bases and J 3 bases, with 11 bases left between them. CDR3 nucleotides: TGTGCCAGCAGTTACTCGATCCGGTTGGACTATGGCTACACCTTC. It yields the protein CASSYSIRLDYGYTF.

In its sample, this clonotype was seen a few times. The rearrangement uses TRBV14 and TRBJ1-2, with D maybe TRBD1 (5 bases). Germline-derived CDR1 and CDR2 are SGHDN and FVKESK. The CDR3 totals 12 residues. Trimming took 0 bases from V and 7 from J, leaving 6 bases between them. The CDR3 DNA reads as TGTGCCAGCAGCCAAGACAGGGTTGGCTACACCTTC. This sequence encodes CASSQDRVGYTF. Filled out from reference TRBV14 and TRBJ1-2, the complete variable domain reads EAGVTQFPSHSVIEKGQTVTLRCDPISGHDNLYWYRRVMGKEIKFLLHFVKESKQDESGMPNNRFLAERTGGTYSTLKVQPAELEDSGVYFCASSQDRVGYTFGSGTRLTVV.

The rearrangement links TRBV7-2 to TRBJ2-3; 8 bases align to TRBD2. The germline V gene encodes CDR1 SGHTA and CDR2 FQGNSA. V dropped 4 bases and J dropped 1; count of bases not matched to a gene: 7. The CDR3 totals 16 residues. As DNA, the CDR3 is TGTGCCAGCAGCTCACAGAGCGGGGGAGGCACAGATACGCAGTATTTT. This translates into CASSSQSGGGTDTQYF.

In its sample, this clonotype was seen a few times. V is TRBV5-1 and J is TRBJ2-7; D uncertain. Germline CDR1 is SGHRS and CDR2 is YFSETQ. Trimming pared 4 bases from V and 2 bases from J, leaving 25 bases between. This CDR3 contains 18 residues. The CDR3 nucleotides read TGCGCCAGCAGCCTCCCCCACATGAAGAAGACGGAAACCTACGAGCAGTACTTC. Translated: CASSLPHMKKTETYEQYF.